The entry below gives a single TCR beta chain sequence along with its context. Its antigen remains unknown. V lost 3 bases to trimming and J lost 7 bases; unmatched junction nucleotides: 12. CDR1 and CDR2 from the germline V gene are KGHDR and SFDVKD. The length of the CDR3 is 17 residues. The data derive from a study of Ad26.COV2.S vaccination and SARS-CoV-2 variants. Study context: The donor participated in the COV1001 trial, in its Ad26.COV2.S arm. Recipients of Ad26.COV2.S got it intramuscularly, once or twice 56 days apart. Points from the study as a whole: Similar non-spike TCR breadth was seen in vaccine and placebo recipients. Vaccine recipients surpassed placebo recipients in spike-specific TCR breadth.

Regarding treatment: roughly 20 received Ad26.COV2.S at low or high dose, single or two shots; 5 received placebo; per-sample allocation not given. Sampling was done on day 63 after the first vaccine or placebo injection. Using immunoSEQ multiplex PCR, the repertoire was profiled, and TCRdb retains in-frame clones only, with some absent. The sample holds 350,000 to 400,000 clones, about 88% seen once. The sequence was obtained from a person aged 18 to 65 who received the Ad26.COV2.S COVID-19 vaccine or a placebo. The sequencing used peripheral blood, collected in a trial of Ad26.COV2.S vaccine versus placebo. The chain carries TRBV24-1 and TRBJ2-7, with 12 nucleotides matching TRBD2. In DNA form, the CDR3 reads TGTGCCACCAGTGATCCTCGGACTAGCGGGGACCTCTCGGAGCAGTACTTC. Protein product: CATSDPRTSGDLSEQYF.